Listed here are 4 T cell receptor beta chains from one sample, sequenced in a study of monozygotic twins with cystic fibrosis. Method: immunoSEQ multiplex PCR; TCRdb's copy keeps in-frame clones and lacks some. This table holds some 14,000 clones, 80% to 90% found once. Sequencing was performed on blood. These receptors originate from a boy aged 10-17 years with cystic fibrosis.

The chain couples TRBV7-6 to TRBJ1-2; weak D call: TRBD1 (5 bases). Germline V gene data show CDR1 as SGHVS and CDR2 as FNYEAQ. Trimming left V 1 base short and J 5 bases short, with 11 bases between. This CDR3 comprises 14 residues. Here the CDR3 DNA reads TGTGCCAGCAGCTTAGATCAGGGTAGTTATGGCTACACCTTC. It is translated as CASSLDQGSYGYTF.

This clone was found a few times. The chain recombines TRBV5-1 with TRBJ1-2, with D perhaps matching TRBD1 (6 bases). V was cut by 0 bases and J by 8 bases, with 14 bases left in between. The CDR3 extends over 14 amino acids. The germline CDR1 and CDR2 sequences are SGHRS and YFSETQ. CDR3: CASSLAQGRRGYTF. The CDR3 region has the DNA TGCGCCAGCAGCTTGGCGCAGGGGAGGAGAGGCTACACCTTC.

The chain couples TRBV7-2 to TRBJ2-2; weak D call: TRBD1 (5 bases). V was pared by 4 bases and J by 1 base, with 7 bases between. The V gene's germline CDR1 is SGHTA and CDR2 FQGNSA. The CDR3 runs 14 residues. CDR3 coding DNA: TGTGCCAGCAGCTCCCAGGGGAACACCGGGGAGCTGTTTTTT. Translated: CASSSQGNTGELFF.

This sequence joins TRBV7-9 and TRBJ1-4; weak D call: TRBD1 (5 bases). The CDR3 is 13 residues long. Deletions cut 0 bases from V and 6 bases from J, with 5 bases between. From germline, CDR1 is SEHNR and CDR2 FQNEAQ (reference sequence). This CDR3 reads CASSLAGHEKLFF. Here the CDR3 DNA reads TGTGCCAGCAGCTTAGCGGGACATGAAAAACTGTTTTTT.